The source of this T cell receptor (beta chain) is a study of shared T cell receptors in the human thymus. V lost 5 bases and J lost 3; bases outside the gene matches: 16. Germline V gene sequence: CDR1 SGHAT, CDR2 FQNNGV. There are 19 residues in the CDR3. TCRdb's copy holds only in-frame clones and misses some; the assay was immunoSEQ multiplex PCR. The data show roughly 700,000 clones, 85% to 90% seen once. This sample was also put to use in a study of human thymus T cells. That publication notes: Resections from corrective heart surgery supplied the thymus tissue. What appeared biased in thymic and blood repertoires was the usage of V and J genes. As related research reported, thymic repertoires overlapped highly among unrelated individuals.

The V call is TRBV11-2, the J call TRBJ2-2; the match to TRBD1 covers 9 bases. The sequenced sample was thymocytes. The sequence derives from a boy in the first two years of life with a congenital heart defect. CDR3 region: CASSPSGDRDQEDTGELFF. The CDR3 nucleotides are TGTGCCAGCAGCCCATCCGGGGACAGGGATCAGGAGGACACCGGGGAGCTGTTTTTT.